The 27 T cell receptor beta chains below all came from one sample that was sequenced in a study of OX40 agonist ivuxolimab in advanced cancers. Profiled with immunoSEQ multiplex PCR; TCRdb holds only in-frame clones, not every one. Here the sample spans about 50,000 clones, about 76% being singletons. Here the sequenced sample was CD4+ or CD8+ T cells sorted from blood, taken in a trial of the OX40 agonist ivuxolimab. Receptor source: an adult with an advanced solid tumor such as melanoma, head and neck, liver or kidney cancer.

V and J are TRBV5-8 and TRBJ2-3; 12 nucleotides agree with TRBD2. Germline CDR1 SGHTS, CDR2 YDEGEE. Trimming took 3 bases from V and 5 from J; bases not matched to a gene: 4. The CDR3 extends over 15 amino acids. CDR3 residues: CASSSSGGAVDTQYF. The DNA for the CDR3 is TGTGCCAGCAGCTCTAGCGGGGGGGCCGTAGATACGCAGTATTTT.

The CDR3 reads CARGQVSTDTQYF. The CDR3 DNA reads as TGCGCCAGAGGACAGGTTTCTACAGATACGCAGTATTTT. The chain recombines TRBV23-1 with TRBJ2-3; TRBD1 matches at 7 bases. TRBV23-1 has ORF status, its function being uncertain. The CDR3 runs to 13 residues. With V trimmed by 9 bases and J by 3 bases, 6 bases remained unmatched.

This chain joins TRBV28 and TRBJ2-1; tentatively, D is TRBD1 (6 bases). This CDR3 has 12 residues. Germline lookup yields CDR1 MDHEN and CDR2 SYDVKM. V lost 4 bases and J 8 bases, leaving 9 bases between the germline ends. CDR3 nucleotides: TGTGCCAGCAGTTACAGGGTTGATGAGCAGTTCTTC. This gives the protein CASSYRVDEQFF.

Here the CDR3 DNA reads TGTGCCTGGAGCAAACAGATAATGAACACTGAAGCTTTCTTT. Encoded protein: CAWSKQIMNTEAFF. This chain joins TRBV30 and TRBJ1-1; no clear D. The CDR3 has 14 amino acids. From germline, CDR1 is GTSNPN and CDR2 SVGIG (reference sequence). V lost 3 bases, J lost 0 bases, and 11 bases lay in between.

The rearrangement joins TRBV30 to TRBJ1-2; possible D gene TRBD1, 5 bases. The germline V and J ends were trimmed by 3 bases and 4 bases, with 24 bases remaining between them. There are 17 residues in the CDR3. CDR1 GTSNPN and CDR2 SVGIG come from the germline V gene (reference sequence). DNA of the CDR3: TGTGCCTGGAGGTTCACCACTATATTGGGGCTCTCCTATGGCTACACCTTC. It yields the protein CAWRFTTILGLSYGYTF.

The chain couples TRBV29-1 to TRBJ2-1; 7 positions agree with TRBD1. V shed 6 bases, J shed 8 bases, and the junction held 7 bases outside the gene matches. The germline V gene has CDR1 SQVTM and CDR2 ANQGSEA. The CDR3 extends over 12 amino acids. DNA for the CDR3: TGCAGCGTCCAAACAGGGGCAGATGAGCAGTTCTTC. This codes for CSVQTGADEQFF.

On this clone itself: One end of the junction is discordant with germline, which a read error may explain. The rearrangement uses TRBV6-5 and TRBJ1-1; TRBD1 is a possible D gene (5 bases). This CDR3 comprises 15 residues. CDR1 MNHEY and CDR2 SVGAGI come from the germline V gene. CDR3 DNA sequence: TGTGCCATCAGTAAAAGGGACGGGGAGAACACTGAAGCTTTCTTT. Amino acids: CAISKRDGENTEAFF.

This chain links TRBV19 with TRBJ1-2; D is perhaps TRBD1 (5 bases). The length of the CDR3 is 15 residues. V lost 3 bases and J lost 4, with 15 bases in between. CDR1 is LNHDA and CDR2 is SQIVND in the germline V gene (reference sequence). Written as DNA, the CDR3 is TGTGCCAGTAGTATGGGCGCGGGACGGCTCTATGGCTACACCTTC. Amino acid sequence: CASSMGAGRLYGYTF.

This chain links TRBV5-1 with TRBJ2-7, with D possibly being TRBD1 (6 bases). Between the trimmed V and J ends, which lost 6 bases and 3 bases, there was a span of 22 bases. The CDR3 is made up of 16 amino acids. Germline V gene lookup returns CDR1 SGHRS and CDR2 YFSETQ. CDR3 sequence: CASTSQGQSIVYEQYF. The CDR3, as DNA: TGCGCCAGCACCTCCCAAGGACAGTCGATAGTCTACGAGCAGTACTTC.

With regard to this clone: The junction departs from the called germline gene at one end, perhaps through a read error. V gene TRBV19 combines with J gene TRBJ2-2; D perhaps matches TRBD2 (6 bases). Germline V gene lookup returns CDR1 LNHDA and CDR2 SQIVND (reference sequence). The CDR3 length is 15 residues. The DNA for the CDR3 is TGTGCCAGCTTAGCCCGGGCGTGGGTCGCCGGGGGGCTGTTTTTT. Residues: CASLARAWVAGGLFF.

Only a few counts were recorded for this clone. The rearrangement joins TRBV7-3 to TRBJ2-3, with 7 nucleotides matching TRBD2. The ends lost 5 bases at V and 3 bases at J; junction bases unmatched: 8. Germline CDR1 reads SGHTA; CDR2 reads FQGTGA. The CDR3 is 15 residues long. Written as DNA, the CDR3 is TGTGCCAGCAGCCTCGGGGCTAGCGGAACAGATACGCAGTATTTT. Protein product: CASSLGASGTDTQYF.

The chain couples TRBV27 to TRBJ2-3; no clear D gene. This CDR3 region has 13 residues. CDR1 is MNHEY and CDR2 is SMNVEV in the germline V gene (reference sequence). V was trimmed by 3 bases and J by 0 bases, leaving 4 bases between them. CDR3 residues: CASSLPSTDTQYF. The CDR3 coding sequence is TGTGCCAGCAGTTTGCCCAGCACAGATACGCAGTATTTT.

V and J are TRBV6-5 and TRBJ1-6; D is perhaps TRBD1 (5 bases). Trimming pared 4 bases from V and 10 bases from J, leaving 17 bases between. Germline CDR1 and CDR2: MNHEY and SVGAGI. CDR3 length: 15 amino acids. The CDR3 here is CASSWGLWSGSPLHF. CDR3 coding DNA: TGTGCCAGCAGTTGGGGCCTTTGGAGTGGGTCACCCCTCCACTTT.

Here the CDR3 reads CASSFGGANEKLFF. DNA of the CDR3: TGTGCCAGCAGTTTCGGGGGAGCTAATGAAAAACTGTTTTTT. The chain combines TRBV28 with TRBJ1-4; the D gene is possibly TRBD1 (5 bases). This CDR3 is built from 14 residues. Germline values: CDR1 MDHEN, CDR2 SYDVKM. Trimming took off 3 bases at V and 3 bases at J, with 8 bases between the two ends.

The CDR3 here is CASGRGSYGYTF. The CDR3 region has the DNA TGTGCCAGCGGCCGGGGGTCCTATGGCTACACCTTC. This chain joins TRBV6-1 and TRBJ1-2; perhaps TRBD1 as D (5 bases). The CDR3 covers 12 residues. V gave up 8 bases and J gave up 4 bases, with 11 bases separating them. Germline V gene lookup returns CDR1 MNHNS and CDR2 SASEGT.

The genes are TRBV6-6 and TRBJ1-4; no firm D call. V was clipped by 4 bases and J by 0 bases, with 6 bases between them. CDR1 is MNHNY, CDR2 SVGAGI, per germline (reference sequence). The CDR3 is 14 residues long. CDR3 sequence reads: CASSSTATNEKLFF. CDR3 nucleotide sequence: TGTGCCAGCAGTTCTACAGCAACTAATGAAAAACTGTTTTTT.

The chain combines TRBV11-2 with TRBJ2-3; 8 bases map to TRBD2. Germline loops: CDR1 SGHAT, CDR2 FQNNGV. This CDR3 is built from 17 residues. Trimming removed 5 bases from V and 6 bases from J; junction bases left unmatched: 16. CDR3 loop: CASSHPLAAASVDTQYF. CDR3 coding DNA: TGTGCCAGCAGCCACCCACTAGCGGCGGCCTCGGTTGATACGCAGTATTTT.

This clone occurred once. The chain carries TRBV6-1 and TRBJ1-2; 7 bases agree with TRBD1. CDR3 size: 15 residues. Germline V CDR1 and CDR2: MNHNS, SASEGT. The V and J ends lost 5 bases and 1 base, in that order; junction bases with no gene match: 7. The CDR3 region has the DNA TGTGCCAGCAGTCAAGACAGGGTAGTTAACTATGGCTACACCTTC. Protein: CASSQDRVVNYGYTF.

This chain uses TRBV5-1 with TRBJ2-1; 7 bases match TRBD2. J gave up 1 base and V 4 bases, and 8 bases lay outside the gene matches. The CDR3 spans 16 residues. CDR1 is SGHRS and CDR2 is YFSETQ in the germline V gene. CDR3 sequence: CASSPTSLASYNEQFF. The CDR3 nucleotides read TGCGCCAGCAGCCCGACTAGCCTTGCTTCCTACAATGAGCAGTTCTTC.

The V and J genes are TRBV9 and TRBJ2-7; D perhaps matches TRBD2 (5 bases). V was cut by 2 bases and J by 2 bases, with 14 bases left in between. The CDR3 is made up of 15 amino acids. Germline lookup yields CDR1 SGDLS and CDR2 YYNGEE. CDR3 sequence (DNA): TGTGCCAGCAGCGTTGCCGGGATGCCGACCTACGAGCAGTACTTC. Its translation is CASSVAGMPTYEQYF.

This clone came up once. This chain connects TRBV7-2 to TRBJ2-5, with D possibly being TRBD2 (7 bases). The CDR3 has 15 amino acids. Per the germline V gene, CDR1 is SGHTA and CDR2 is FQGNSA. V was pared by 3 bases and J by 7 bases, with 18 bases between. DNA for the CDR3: TGTGCCAGCAGCTTCGGTCGCGGGGGCGCTGGGACCCAGTACTTC. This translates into CASSFGRGGAGTQYF.

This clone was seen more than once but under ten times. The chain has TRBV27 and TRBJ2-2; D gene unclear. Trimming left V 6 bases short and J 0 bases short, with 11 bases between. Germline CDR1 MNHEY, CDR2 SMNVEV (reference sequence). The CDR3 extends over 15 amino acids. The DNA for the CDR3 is TGTGCCAGCAGGCGCCCGGGCCCGAACACCGGGGAGCTGTTTTTT. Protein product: CASRRPGPNTGELFF.

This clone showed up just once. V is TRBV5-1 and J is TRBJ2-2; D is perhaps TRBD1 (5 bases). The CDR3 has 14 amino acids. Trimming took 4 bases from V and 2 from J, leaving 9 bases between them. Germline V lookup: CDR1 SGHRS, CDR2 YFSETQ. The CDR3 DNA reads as TGCGCCAGCAGCGCGACAGTTAACACCGGGGAGCTGTTTTTT. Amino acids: CASSATVNTGELFF.

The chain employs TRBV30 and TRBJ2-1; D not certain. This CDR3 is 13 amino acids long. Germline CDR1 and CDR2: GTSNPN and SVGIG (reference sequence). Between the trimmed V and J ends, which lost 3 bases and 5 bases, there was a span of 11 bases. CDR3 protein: CAWSAEANNEQFF. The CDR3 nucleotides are TGTGCCTGGAGCGCCGAAGCCAACAATGAGCAGTTCTTC.

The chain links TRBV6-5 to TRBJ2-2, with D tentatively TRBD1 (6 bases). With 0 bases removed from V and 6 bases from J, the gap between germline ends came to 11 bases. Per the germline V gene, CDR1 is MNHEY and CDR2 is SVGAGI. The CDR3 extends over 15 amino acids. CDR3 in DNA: TGTGCCAGCAGTTACTCGGACAGCTTTGCCGGGGAGCTGTTTTTT. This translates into CASSYSDSFAGELFF.

The CDR3 DNA reads as TGTGCCAGCAGCCGGGACAGCCGGAACACTGAAGCTTTCTTT. Its protein is CASSRDSRNTEAFF. This chain joins TRBV7-9 and TRBJ1-1; 7 bases map to TRBD1. Trimming cost V 5 bases and J 1 base; bases outside gene matches: 4. Germline CDR1 SEHNR, CDR2 FQNEAQ (reference sequence). This CDR3 is built from 14 residues. Based on the CDR3 plus reference TRBV7-9 and TRBJ1-1, the full variable domain is DTGVSQNPRHKITKRGQNVTFRCDPISEHNRLYWYRQTLGQGPEFLTYFQNEAQLEKSRLLSDRFSAERPKGSFSTLEIQRTEQGDSAMYLCASSRDSRNTEAFFGQGTRLTVV.

The CDR3 sequence: CASLTGQGNTEAFF. The CDR3 DNA sequence: TGTGCCAGCCTAACGGGACAGGGGAACACTGAAGCTTTCTTT. J is TRBJ1-1 and V is TRBV28, with TRBD1 matching 9 bases. V lost 8 bases, J lost 1 base, and 5 bases stayed unmatched. CDR3 length: 14 residues. Germline lookup yields CDR1 MDHEN and CDR2 SYDVKM. The variable domain in full, completed from reference TRBV28 and TRBJ1-1, reads DVKVTQSSRYLVKRTGEKVFLECVQDMDHENMFWYRQDPGLGLRLIYFSYDVKMKEKGDIPEGYSVSREKKERFSLILESASTNQTSMYLCASLTGQGNTEAFFGQGTRLTVV.